What follows are 32 T cell receptor beta chains derived from one specimen sequenced in a study of blood T cell repertoires in COVID-19. The protocol was immunoSEQ multiplex PCR, while the TCRdb copy is restricted to in-frame clones and leaves out a portion. The sample records almost 250,000 clones, approximately 86% being singletons. The sequenced sample was peripheral blood. The receptor source for this set is a woman aged 55-69 years who had recovered from COVID-19.

This chain connects TRBV7-2 to TRBJ2-1; 7 bases are a match to TRBD2. Trimming cost V 5 bases and J 4 bases; bases outside gene matches: 2. This CDR3 contains 13 residues. The germline V gene encodes CDR1 SGHTA and CDR2 FQGNSA. The CDR3 reads CASSRGLYNEQFF. As DNA, the CDR3 is TGTGCCAGCAGCCGGGGACTATACAATGAGCAGTTCTTC.

The chain is built from TRBV4-1 and TRBJ2-3; 7 bases map to TRBD1. The V gene end was trimmed by 0 bases and the J gene end by 1 base; junction bases not matched to a gene: 4. Germline V gives CDR1 MGHRA, CDR2 YSYEKL. The CDR3 has 16 residues. The chain's CDR3 is CASSQEPGQRTDTQYF. The CDR3 region has the DNA TGCGCCAGCAGCCAAGAACCGGGACAGCGCACAGATACGCAGTATTTT.

This chain links TRBV27 with TRBJ1-1; 7 bases line up with TRBD1. This CDR3 contains 15 residues. Per germline, CDR1 MNHEY and CDR2 SMNVEV (reference sequence). V lost 6 bases, J lost 4 bases, and 11 bases stayed unmatched. CDR3 sequence reads: CASSRKQGKGTEAFF. CDR3 nucleotides: TGTGCCAGCAGCCGAAAACAGGGGAAGGGCACTGAAGCTTTCTTT.

Notes on this clone: This sample includes further DNA sequences coding for the same CDR3. This rearrangement joins TRBV11-3 to TRBJ2-7; TRBD1 matches 8 bases. Germline CDR1 SGHNT, CDR2 YENEEA. V lost 2 bases to trimming and J lost 2 bases; unmatched junction nucleotides: 2. The CDR3 covers 14 residues. The CDR3 DNA reads as TGTGCCAGCAGCTTACAGGGGGCAACCTACGAGCAGTACTTC. Residues: CASSLQGATYEQYF.

The CDR3 coding sequence is TGTGCCAGCAGCCCCCAAGACAGGGGGGCCTACAATGAGCAGTTCTTC. Translating gives CASSPQDRGAYNEQFF. The V and J genes are TRBV7-2 and TRBJ2-1; 9 positions match TRBD1. CDR1 SGHTA and CDR2 FQGNSA come from the germline V gene. The CDR3 consists of 16 residues. Losses at the gene ends were 5 bases for V and 2 bases for J; bases not matched to a gene: 7.

The rearrangement joins TRBV7-3 to TRBJ1-2; 11 nucleotides agree with TRBD1. Per germline, CDR1 SGHTA and CDR2 FQGTGA. The CDR3 has 15 amino acids. With 6 bases clipped from V and 6 bases from J, the junction kept 9 bases outside the gene matches. The CDR3, as DNA: TGTGCCAGCAGTTGGACAGGGGGCGCATATGATGGCTACACCTTC. This gives the protein CASSWTGGAYDGYTF.

The rearrangement links TRBV6-6 to TRBJ1-1, with a tentative D call TRBD1 (6 bases). Trimming took off 5 bases at V and 11 bases at J, with 12 bases between the two ends. The CDR3 extends over 11 amino acids. Germline lookup yields CDR1 MNHNY and CDR2 SVGAGI (reference sequence). CDR3 in amino acids: CASSIAQGAFF. CDR3 DNA: TGTGCCAGCAGTATTGCCCAGGGGGCTTTCTTT.

As concerns this clone: Other DNA sequences in the sample encode the same CDR3. V usage is TRBV7-2 and J usage is TRBJ2-1, with D possibly TRBD1 on 6 matching bases. Germline CDR1 reads SGHTA; CDR2 reads FQGNSA. With 0 bases removed from V and 1 base from J, the gap between germline ends came to 10 bases. The CDR3 contains 16 residues. The CDR3 DNA reads as TGTGCCAGCAGCTTAGCAGGGGGTTTTTCCTACAATGAGCAGTTCTTC. This translates into CASSLAGGFSYNEQFF.

Comments on this clone: Other nucleotide sequences from this sample produce the same CDR3. V is TRBV28 and J is TRBJ1-5; D unclear. V lost 6 bases to trimming and J lost 1 base, with 10 bases between them. The CDR3 has 14 amino acids. Germline V CDR1 and CDR2: MDHEN, SYDVKM. DNA of the CDR3: TGTGCCAGCAGCCCCCCACAGAGCAATCAGCCCCAGCATTTT. It yields the protein CASSPPQSNQPQHF.

This chain links TRBV18 with TRBJ2-4, with 7 nucleotides matching TRBD1. This CDR3 is built from 16 residues. Trimming took 0 bases from V and 0 from J; bases not matched to a gene: 2. The germline CDR1 and CDR2 sequences are KGHSH and LQKENI. CDR3 nucleotides: TGTGCCAGCTCACCACCAGGGGGCCTAGCCAAAAACATTCAGTACTTC. Translation: CASSPPGGLAKNIQYF.

The chain couples TRBV7-2 to TRBJ1-2; 7 bases agree with TRBD1. The ends lost 5 bases at V and 4 bases at J; junction bases unmatched: 7. The CDR3 is 14 residues long. CDR1 and CDR2 (germline): SGHTA, FQGNSA. The CDR3 reads CASSAAGTAYGYTF. The DNA of the CDR3 is TGTGCCAGCAGCGCGGCCGGGACAGCCTATGGCTACACCTTC.

The chain couples TRBV6-5 to TRBJ2-1, with 11 bases aligning to TRBD1. The CDR3 contains 14 residues. Looked up from germline, CDR1 is MNHEY and CDR2 is SVGAGI. The V gene end was trimmed by 9 bases and the J gene end by 8 bases; junction bases not matched to a gene: 9. In nucleotides, the CDR3 is TGTGCCAGTCAGCAGGACAGGGGGCTCTATGAGCAGTTCTTC. Residues: CASQQDRGLYEQFF.

The chain recombines TRBV7-2 with TRBJ2-7; D unclear. There are 13 residues in the CDR3. CDR1 SGHTA and CDR2 FQGNSA come from the germline V gene. Trimming stripped 5 bases from V and 1 base from J, with 9 bases between. DNA of the CDR3: TGTGCCAGCAGCCCTACAGTGTCCTACGAGCAGTACTTC. It codes for CASSPTVSYEQYF. Full variable domain (outside the CDR3, taken from reference TRBV7-2 and TRBJ2-7): GAGVSQSPSNKVTEKGKDVELRCDPISGHTALYWYRQSLGQGLEFLIYFQGNSAPDKSGLPSDRFSAERTGGSVSTLTIQRTQQEDSAVYLCASSPTVSYEQYFGPGTRLTVT.

The chain couples TRBV7-2 to TRBJ2-2; 9 positions agree with TRBD2. This CDR3 comprises 14 residues. Losses at the gene ends were 5 bases for V and 6 bases for J; bases not matched to a gene: 4. Germline values: CDR1 SGHTA, CDR2 FQGNSA. CDR3: CASSAGLAPGELFF. DNA for the CDR3: TGTGCCAGCAGCGCGGGACTAGCTCCCGGGGAGCTGTTTTTT. The complete variable domain, with remaining parts taken from reference TRBV7-2 and TRBJ2-2, reads GAGVSQSPSNKVTEKGKDVELRCDPISGHTALYWYRQSLGQGLEFLIYFQGNSAPDKSGLPSDRFSAERTGGSVSTLTIQRTQQEDSAVYLCASSAGLAPGELFFGEGSRLTVL.

The chain joins TRBV5-1 to TRBJ2-1; the D gene is possibly TRBD1 (6 bases). The germline gives CDR1 SGHRS, CDR2 YFSETQ. Trimming removed 3 bases at V and 3 bases at J, with 13 bases between. The CDR3 is made up of 15 amino acids. The CDR3 loop is CASSSPWDIYNEQFF. The CDR3 DNA reads as TGCGCCAGCAGCTCACCGTGGGACATCTACAATGAGCAGTTCTTC.

The chain employs TRBV11-2 and TRBJ2-2; the match to TRBD2 covers 16 bases. CDR1 and CDR2 from the germline V gene are SGHAT and FQNNGV. The junction had 5 bases not matched to a gene; V was cut back by 3 bases and J by 4 bases. The CDR3 loop spans 18 amino acids. In DNA form, the CDR3 reads TGTGCCAGCAGCTTGGGACTAGCGGGGGGGCCGGGCACCGGGGAGCTGTTTTTT. Translating gives CASSLGLAGGPGTGELFF.

The chain joins TRBV6-4 to TRBJ2-1, with TRBD2 identical over 9 bases. Unmatched junction bases numbered 16, after V lost 3 bases and J lost 10 bases. The CDR3 is 17 residues long. Looked up from germline, CDR1 is MRHNA and CDR2 is SNTAGT. The CDR3 loop reads CASSEGPAGGLKLEQFF. CDR3 DNA: TGTGCCAGCAGTGAAGGCCCAGCGGGGGGCCTTAAGTTGGAGCAGTTCTTC.

This chain joins TRBV11-2 and TRBJ2-7, with a possible D match to TRBD1 (5 bases). Germline V gene data show CDR1 as SGHAT and CDR2 as FQNNGV. Trimming shortened V by 5 bases and J by 0 bases, and 20 bases separated the two germline ends. This CDR3 contains 17 residues. CDR3 in amino acids: CASSRGWAETISYEQYF. CDR3 coding DNA: TGTGCCAGCAGCAGGGGATGGGCAGAAACTATCTCCTACGAGCAGTACTTC.

The chain joins TRBV15 to TRBJ1-6; possible D gene TRBD1, 5 bases. From germline, CDR1 is LNHNV and CDR2 YYDKDF (reference sequence). V dropped 5 bases and J dropped 7 bases, with 15 bases sitting between them. The CDR3 runs to 15 residues. The CDR3 bases are TGTGCCACCAGCGGAGGGGCGCAGGCCAATTCACCCCTCCACTTT. Protein: CATSGGAQANSPLHF. Supplemented by reference TRBV15 and TRBJ1-6, the full variable domain reads DAMVIQNPRYQVTQFGKPVTLSCSQTLNHNVMYWYQQKSSQAPKLLFHYYDKDFNNEADTPDNFQSRRPNTSFCFLDIRSPGLGDTAMYLCATSGGAQANSPLHFGNGTRLTVT.

The chain recombines TRBV5-5 with TRBJ2-4; 7 bases agree with TRBD1. This CDR3 region has 15 residues. The trim removed 4 bases at V and 5 bases at J, leaving 9 bases unmatched. Germline lookup yields CDR1 SGHKS and CDR2 YYEKEE (reference sequence). In nucleotides, the CDR3 is TGTGCCAGCAGCCGGGACAGAACGTATCAAAACATTCAGTACTTC. It yields the protein CASSRDRTYQNIQYF.

This chain links TRBV5-1 with TRBJ2-7; 8 bases match TRBD1. Germline-derived CDR1 and CDR2 are SGHRS and YFSETQ. Unmatched junction bases numbered 5, after V lost 0 bases and J lost 3 bases. This CDR3 has 15 amino acids. The CDR3 here is CASSLVSGQGYEQYF. The CDR3, as DNA: TGCGCCAGCAGCTTGGTGTCCGGACAGGGCTACGAGCAGTACTTC.

The genes are TRBV6-5 and TRBJ1-1, with D possibly TRBD1 on 6 matching bases. The CDR3 length is 14 residues. Germline CDR1 reads MNHEY; CDR2 reads SVGAGI. V lost 7 bases and J 0 bases, leaving 12 bases between the germline ends. CDR3 sequence (DNA): TGTGCCAGCATTCGGGACACTTTGAACACTGAAGCTTTCTTT. It encodes CASIRDTLNTEAFF.

V gene TRBV11-2 combines with J gene TRBJ2-7; 8 positions match TRBD2. With V trimmed by 4 bases and J by 5 bases, 4 bases remained unmatched. Per the germline V gene, CDR1 is SGHAT and CDR2 is FQNNGV. The CDR3 is 13 amino acids. The CDR3 region is CASSYRLANEQYF. CDR3 nucleotides: TGTGCCAGCAGCTATAGACTAGCGAACGAGCAGTACTTC.

J is TRBJ1-2 and V is TRBV28; 11 nucleotides agree with TRBD1. The length of the CDR3 is 14 residues. After removal of 4 bases from V and 3 bases from J, the junction contained 1 base not matched to a gene. Per the germline V gene, CDR1 is MDHEN and CDR2 is SYDVKM. CDR3: CASSWDRGDYGYTF. The CDR3 nucleotides are TGTGCCAGCAGTTGGGACAGGGGGGACTATGGCTACACCTTC.

Only one count was recorded for this clone. The gene calls are TRBV5-5 and TRBJ1-3; D gene uncertain. Trimming removed 5 bases at V and 2 bases at J, with 20 bases between. Germline CDR1 is SGHKS and CDR2 is YYEKEE (reference sequence). The CDR3 has 17 amino acids. DNA of the CDR3: TGTGCCAGCAGACTATTGGCAGCAAGAGGGCCTGGAAACACCATATATTTT. Translated: CASRLLAARGPGNTIYF. Using reference TRBV5-5 and TRBJ1-3 for the parts outside the CDR3, the full variable domain is DAGVTQSPTHLIKTRGQQVTLRCSPISGHKSVSWYQQVLGQGPQFIFQYYEKEERGRGNFPDRFSARQFPNYSSELNVNALLLGDSALYLCASRLLAARGPGNTIYFGEGSWLTVV.

The chain carries TRBV6-4 and TRBJ2-3; D not resolved. Germline V gene lookup returns CDR1 MRHNA and CDR2 SNTAGT. Trimming removed 6 bases from V and 2 bases from J, with 18 bases in between. This CDR3 is 16 amino acids long. CDR3 sequence reads: CASRDTFGRSTDTQYF. The CDR3 DNA follows: TGTGCCAGCAGAGACACCTTCGGCAGGTCCACAGATACGCAGTATTTT.

The chain couples TRBV5-1 to TRBJ2-2, with D perhaps matching TRBD2 (6 bases). This CDR3 is built from 15 residues. Germline loops: CDR1 SGHRS, CDR2 YFSETQ. V was shortened by 4 bases and J by 1 base, with 11 bases between the two germline ends. The CDR3 sequence is CASSPGLLNTGELFF. For the CDR3, the DNA is TGCGCCAGCAGCCCGGGACTTTTGAACACCGGGGAGCTGTTTTTT. Drawing the rest from reference TRBV5-1 and TRBJ2-2, the complete variable domain is KAGVTQTPRYLIKTRGQQVTLSCSPISGHRSVSWYQQTPGQGLQFLFEYFSETQRNKGNFPGRFSGRQFSNSRSEMNVSTLELGDSALYLCASSPGLLNTGELFFGEGSRLTVL.

Only a few counts were recorded for this clone. This chain links TRBV11-2 with TRBJ1-1, with a possible D match to TRBD1 (5 bases). CDR1 and CDR2 (germline): SGHAT, FQNNGV. The length of the CDR3 is 13 residues. V was pared by 3 bases and J by 3 bases, with 8 bases between. Here the CDR3 DNA reads TGTGCCAGCAGCTTTGTCAGGGACACTGAAGCTTTCTTT. Its protein is CASSFVRDTEAFF. Complete variable domain (other parts from reference TRBV11-2 and TRBJ1-1): EAGVAQSPRYKIIEKRQSVAFWCNPISGHATLYWYQQILGQGPKLLIQFQNNGVVDDSQLPKDRFSAERLKGVDSTLKIQPAKLEDSAVYLCASSFVRDTEAFFGQGTRLTVV.

The chain couples TRBV15 to TRBJ2-7, with TRBD1 identical over 7 bases. Trimming removed 0 bases from V and 2 bases from J; junction bases left unmatched: 7. The CDR3 has 16 residues. Per germline, CDR1 LNHNV and CDR2 YYDKDF (reference sequence). The CDR3 DNA reads as TGTGCCACCAGCAGAGAGTTAGAGGACAGGACCTACGAGCAGTACTTC. This gives the protein CATSRELEDRTYEQYF.

This chain connects TRBV9 to TRBJ2-2, with 9 bases matching TRBD1. This CDR3 is built from 16 residues. V was clipped by 3 bases and J by 3 bases; unmatched bases: 6. CDR1 and CDR2 from the germline V gene are SGDLS and YYNGEE. Here the CDR3 DNA reads TGTGCCAGCAGCGCTACAGGGGGCGCGTACACCGGGGAGCTGTTTTTT. As protein: CASSATGGAYTGELFF.

J is TRBJ2-2 and V is TRBV5-8, with TRBD1 matching over 8 bases. The CDR3 loop spans 17 amino acids. Germline V CDR1 and CDR2: SGHTS, YDEGEE. Trimming at V came to 3 bases and at J to 3 bases, leaving 10 bases not matched to a gene. Written as DNA, the CDR3 is TGTGCCAGCAGCTCCAGAACGGGGACAGGATACACCGGGGAGCTGTTTTTT. Translated: CASSSRTGTGYTGELFF.

The V call is TRBV19, the J call TRBJ2-7; D is possibly TRBD2 (6 bases). The germline gives CDR1 LNHDA, CDR2 SQIVND (reference sequence). V was cut by 4 bases and J by 3 bases, with 7 bases left in between. The CDR3 totals 12 residues. The CDR3 DNA reads TGTGCCAGTAGTACCGGGGGCTACGAGCAGTACTTC. Protein sequence: CASSTGGYEQYF.